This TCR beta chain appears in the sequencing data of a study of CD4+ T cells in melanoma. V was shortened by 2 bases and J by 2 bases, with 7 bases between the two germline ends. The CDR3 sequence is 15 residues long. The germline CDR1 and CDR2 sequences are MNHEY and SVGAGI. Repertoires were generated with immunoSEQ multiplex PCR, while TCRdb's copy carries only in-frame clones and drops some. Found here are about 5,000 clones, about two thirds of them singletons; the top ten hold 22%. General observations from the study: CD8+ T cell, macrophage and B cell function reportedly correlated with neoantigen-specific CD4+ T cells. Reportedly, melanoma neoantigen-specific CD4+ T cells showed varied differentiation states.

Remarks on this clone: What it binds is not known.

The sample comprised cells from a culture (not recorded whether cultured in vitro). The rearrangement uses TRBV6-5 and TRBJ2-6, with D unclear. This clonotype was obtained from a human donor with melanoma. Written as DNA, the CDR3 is TGTGCCAGCAGTTACAATGGGGCTGGGGCCAACGTCCTGACTTTC. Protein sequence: CASSYNGAGANVLTF.